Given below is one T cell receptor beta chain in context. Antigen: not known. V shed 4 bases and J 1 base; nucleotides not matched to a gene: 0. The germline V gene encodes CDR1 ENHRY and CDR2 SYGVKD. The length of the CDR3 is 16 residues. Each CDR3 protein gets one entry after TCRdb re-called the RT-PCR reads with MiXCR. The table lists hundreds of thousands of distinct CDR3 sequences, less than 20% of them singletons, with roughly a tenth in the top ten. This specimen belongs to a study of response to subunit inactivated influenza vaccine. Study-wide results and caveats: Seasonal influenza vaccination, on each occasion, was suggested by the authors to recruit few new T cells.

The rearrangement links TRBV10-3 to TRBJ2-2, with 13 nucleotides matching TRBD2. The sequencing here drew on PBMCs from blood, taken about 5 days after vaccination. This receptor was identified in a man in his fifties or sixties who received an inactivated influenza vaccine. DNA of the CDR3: TGTGCCATCAGTGGGACTAGCGGGAGGAACACCGGGGAGCTGTTTTTT. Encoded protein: CAISGTSGRNTGELFF.